This T cell receptor beta chain was captured by sequencing in a study of cytomegalovirus exposure and HLA in healthy donors. Germline V gene data show CDR1 as MRHNA and CDR2 as SNTAGT. V lost 4 bases and J 0 bases, leaving 10 bases between the germline ends. This CDR3 spans 15 amino acids. It was with 60 Vbeta and 13 Jbeta primers that the PCR ran. This table comes from immunoSEQ multiplex PCR, and its TCRdb copy is limited to in-frame clones, with some not included. Of about 170,000 clones in the sample, 55% to 65% were seen once. Sequenced: PBMCs. The J gene is TRBJ2-1, the V gene TRBV6-4, with D tentatively TRBD2 (5 bases). The TCR originated in a man aged 35 to 55 in good health and CMV-seronegative. The CDR3 loop is CASSGELGSYNEQFF. In DNA, the CDR3 is TGTGCCAGCAGTGGGGAGCTCGGCTCCTACAATGAGCAGTTCTTC.